A selection of T cell receptor beta chains follows, all from one sample in a study of blood T cell repertoires in COVID-19. Sequenced by immunoSEQ multiplex PCR; TCRdb stores in-frame clones only, minus some. The table records around 250,000 clones, more than 65% of them present only once. Sequencing was performed on peripheral blood. Receptor source: a man between 45 and 60 years old with active or convalescent COVID-19. CDR3s include the opening cysteine and the closing phenylalanine or tryptophan. The D gene is left open where the match is weak.

v_gene: TRBV5-6; d_gene: TRBD2; CDR3aa: CASSPLAGGNTQYF
v_gene: TRBV7-3; d_gene: TRBD1; CDR3aa: CASSSRTGGYTEAFF
v_gene: TRBV11-2; d_gene: -; CDR3aa: CASSLWLGEKLFF
v_gene: TRBV27; d_gene: -; CDR3aa: CASSYRQAGVEKLFF
v_gene: TRBV3-1/TRBV3-2; d_gene: -; CDR3aa: CASSPQGPYGYTF
v_gene: TRBV24-1; d_gene: -; CDR3aa: CATSDRRTDQETQYF
v_gene: TRBV9; d_gene: -; CDR3aa: CASSVIDQETQYF
v_gene: TRBV25-1; d_gene: -; CDR3aa: CASRWGLDNSPLHF
v_gene: TRBV5-4; d_gene: TRBD1; CDR3aa: CASSLGPGQGVIKQYF
v_gene: TRBV6-5; d_gene: TRBD1; CDR3aa: CASSPDRGYSPLHF
v_gene: TRBV5-4; d_gene: TRBD1; CDR3aa: CASSLGTGRRTNEKLFF
v_gene: TRBV3-1/TRBV3-2; d_gene: -; CDR3aa: CASSQDQILWLGPTNYGYTF
v_gene: TRBV5-1; d_gene: TRBD1; CDR3aa: CASSAGQGSGNTIYF
v_gene: TRBV25-1; d_gene: -; CDR3aa: CASSEARGLFNEQFF
v_gene: TRBV5-1; d_gene: TRBD1; CDR3aa: CASSVGDRALGTEAFF
v_gene: TRBV4-1; d_gene: -; CDR3aa: CASSQEMGRGYGYTF
v_gene: TRBV11-1; d_gene: -; CDR3aa: CASSFRRGQETQYF
v_gene: TRBV5-1; d_gene: TRBD1; CDR3aa: CASRRTGGASTDTQYF
v_gene: TRBV4-1; d_gene: -; CDR3aa: CASRHTTNSNTEAFF
v_gene: TRBV30; d_gene: -; CDR3aa: CAWSRWGETDTQYF
v_gene: TRBV28; d_gene: -; CDR3aa: CASSLTANTEAFF
v_gene: TRBV19; d_gene: -; CDR3aa: CASSMGGRGQPQHF
v_gene: TRBV5-4; d_gene: TRBD1; CDR3aa: CASSPVDRANTEAFF
v_gene: TRBV15; d_gene: -; CDR3aa: CATSGSAYEQYF
v_gene: TRBV7-9; d_gene: -; CDR3aa: CASSFGVPETQYF
v_gene: TRBV28; d_gene: -; CDR3aa: CASTARPLDGYTF
v_gene: TRBV30; d_gene: -; CDR3aa: CAWSVGDYGYTF
v_gene: TRBV29-1; d_gene: TRBD1; CDR3aa: CSTGQGARGEQYF
v_gene: TRBV9; d_gene: -; CDR3aa: CASSVGPGGTFTGELFF
v_gene: TRBV27; d_gene: -; CDR3aa: CASSLGGDTEAFF
v_gene: TRBV9; d_gene: -; CDR3aa: CASSVAQSNTEAFF
v_gene: TRBV10-3; d_gene: TRBD2; CDR3aa: CAISEGLAGDRELFF
v_gene: TRBV29-1; d_gene: -; CDR3aa: CSVAEGRIAGELFF
v_gene: TRBV6-6; d_gene: TRBD1; CDR3aa: CASSQGQGLKNIQYF
v_gene: TRBV5-4; d_gene: TRBD1; CDR3aa: CASSLGTGGYNEQFF
v_gene: TRBV5-1; d_gene: -; CDR3aa: CASSGGAPQSQYF
v_gene: TRBV29-1; d_gene: TRBD1; CDR3aa: CSGGGGENYGYTF
v_gene: TRBV15; d_gene: TRBD2; CDR3aa: CATSRGGAGATTDTQYF